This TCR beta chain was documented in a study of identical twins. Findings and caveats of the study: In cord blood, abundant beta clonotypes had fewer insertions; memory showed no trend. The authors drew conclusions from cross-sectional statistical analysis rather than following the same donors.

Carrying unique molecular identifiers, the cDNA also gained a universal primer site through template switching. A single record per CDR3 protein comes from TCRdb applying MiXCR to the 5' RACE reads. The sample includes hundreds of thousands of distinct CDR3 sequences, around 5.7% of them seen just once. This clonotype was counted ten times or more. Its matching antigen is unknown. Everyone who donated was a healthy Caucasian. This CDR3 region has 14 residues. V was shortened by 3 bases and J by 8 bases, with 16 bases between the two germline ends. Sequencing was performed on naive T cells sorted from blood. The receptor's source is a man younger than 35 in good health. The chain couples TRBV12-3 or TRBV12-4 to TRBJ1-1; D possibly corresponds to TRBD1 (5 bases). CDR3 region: CASSFLRGSSEAFF. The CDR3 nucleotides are TGTGCCAGCAGTTTTCTTAGGGGCTCGTCCGAAGCTTTCTTT.